This T cell receptor (beta chain) was profiled in a study of identical twins. Comments on this clonotype: Its specificity is not known.

A universal primer site was added by template switching, and unique molecular identifiers were carried by the cDNA. TCRdb itself ran the 5' RACE reads through MiXCR, one entry per CDR3 protein. The profile covers some 97,000 distinct CDR3 sequences, with about 6% appearing a single time and 10% to 15% taken by the ten largest. Germline CDR1 and CDR2: SGHAT and FQNNGV. The CDR3 has 15 amino acids. Trimming took off 4 bases at V and 4 bases at J, with 17 bases between the two ends. General study points: Abundant cord blood beta clonotypes carried fewer insertions; memory repertoires showed none. Sequences that were out-of-frame, alpha and twin-shared displayed an excess of low generation probability. With beta out-of-frame sequences, excess sharing by twins was weaker.

The clonotype originates from a woman in her forties or fifties in good health. The rearrangement links TRBV11-2 to TRBJ2-7; no clear D. Sequencing input: memory T cells sorted from blood. CDR3: CASSSIRRDQYEQYF. The DNA of the CDR3 is TGTGCCAGCAGCTCGATAAGAAGGGATCAGTACGAGCAGTACTTC.